This entry lists 10 T cell receptor beta chains sequenced from one sample in a study of blood T cells in healthy people across ages. Primers used in a second PCR of roughly 6 to 11 cycles were a sample-barcoded 5' primer and a J-beta primer mix. TCRdb reprocessed the 5' RACE reads with MiXCR, giving one entry per CDR3 protein. Here the sample spans approximately 600,000 distinct CDR3 sequences, approximately 50% being singletons. Source material: blood. The source is a man in his sixties in good health.

The chain joins TRBV20-1 to TRBJ2-5; the D call may be TRBD1 or TRBD2 (5 bases each). V was clipped by 6 bases and J by 5 bases, with 13 bases between them. Germline-derived CDR1 and CDR2 are DFQATT and SNEGSKA (reference sequence). The CDR3 runs to 12 residues. CDR3 bases: TGCAGTGCAAGGGACGAGCCGGAGACCCAGTACTTC. Translating it yields CSARDEPETQYF.

This chain connects TRBV20-1 to TRBJ1-2; D gene uncertain. Germline V gene lookup returns CDR1 DFQATT and CDR2 SNEGSKA (reference sequence). Trimming took 0 bases from V and 4 from J, leaving 15 bases between them. This CDR3 contains 15 residues. Here the CDR3 reads CSARDFMARGYGYTF. The DNA for the CDR3 is TGCAGTGCTAGAGACTTCATGGCGCGGGGCTATGGCTACACCTTC.

This chain joins TRBV5-3 and TRBJ2-7; D might be TRBD1 (6 bases). TRBV5-3 belongs to the ORF category, with a function that is uncertain. Trimming took 2 bases from V and 6 from J, leaving 18 bases between them. The CDR3 extends over 15 amino acids. CDR3 in amino acids: CARSFIPGQVCEQYF. The CDR3 DNA follows: TGTGCCAGAAGCTTTATACCGGGACAAGTCTGCGAGCAGTACTTC.

Worth noting for this clonotype: Relative to the germline gene, one junction end is altered; a read error may explain this. The V call is TRBV11-2, the J call TRBJ2-2; 9 nucleotides agree with TRBD1. The germline gives CDR1 SGHAT, CDR2 FQNNGV. CDR3 size: 14 residues. CDR3 in amino acids: CTSLQGAATGELFF. DNA for the CDR3: TGTACCAGCCTACAGGGGGCGGCCACCGGGGAGCTGTTTTTT.

This chain connects TRBV11-1 to TRBJ2-7; tentatively, D is TRBD2 (6 bases). The germline V and J ends were trimmed by 1 base and 5 bases, with 15 bases remaining between them. The germline CDR1 and CDR2 sequences are SGHAT and FQDESV (reference sequence). The CDR3 sequence is 15 residues long. The chain's CDR3 is CASSLGPAGFDEQYF. CDR3 bases: TGTGCCAGCAGCTTAGGGCCCGCGGGGTTCGACGAGCAGTACTTC.

V usage is TRBV21-1 and J usage is TRBJ2-4. TRBV21-1 constitutes a pseudogene. CDR3 size: 18 residues. This chain's CDR3 is CASSKARRLARSKNIQYF. The CDR3, as DNA: TGTGCCAGCAGCAAAGCGCGTAGGCTCGCACGGAGCAAAAACATTCAGTACTTC.

The chain recombines TRBV9 with TRBJ2-3; D is uncertain. Between the trimmed V and J ends, which lost 4 bases and 4 bases, there was a span of 7 bases. The V gene's germline CDR1 is SGDLS and CDR2 YYNGEE. This CDR3 comprises 12 residues. The CDR3 is CASSSHSDTQYF. Here the CDR3 DNA reads TGTGCCAGCAGCTCCCATTCAGATACGCAGTATTTT. Drawing the rest from reference TRBV9 and TRBJ2-3, the complete variable domain is DSGVTQTPKHLITATGQRVTLRCSPRSGDLSVYWYQQSLDQGLQFLIQYYNGEERAKGNILERFSAQQFPDLHSELNLSSLELGDSALYFCASSSHSDTQYFGPGTRLTVL.

The V call is TRBV4-1, the J call TRBJ1-4; TRBD1 matches at 12 bases. This CDR3 contains 18 residues. The V segment lost 2 bases and the J segment 7 bases; nucleotides outside the gene matches: 11. Germline lookup yields CDR1 MGHRA and CDR2 YSYEKL. In nucleotides, the CDR3 is TGCGCCAGCAGCCAAACCCGGGACAGGGGGCGCGTAGGTGAAAAACTGTTTTTT. It is translated as CASSQTRDRGRVGEKLFF.

The rearrangement joins TRBV6-5 to TRBJ2-7; D gene uncertain. CDR3 length: 12 residues. Germline CDR1 reads MNHEY; CDR2 reads SVGAGI. V dropped 5 bases and J dropped 7 bases, with 12 bases sitting between them. CDR3 loop: CASSPTVGEQYF. CDR3 coding DNA: TGTGCCAGCAGTCCTACAGTGGGGGAGCAGTACTTC.

CDR3 loop: CASSVAGDFNEQFF. The CDR3 coding sequence is TGTGCCAGCAGCGTGGCCGGGGACTTCAATGAGCAGTTCTTC. The J gene is TRBJ2-1, the V gene TRBV5-5; tentatively, D is TRBD2 (6 bases). The CDR3 has 14 amino acids. Trimming shortened V by 4 bases and J by 6 bases, and 14 bases separated the two germline ends. Germline V gene data show CDR1 as SGHKS and CDR2 as YYEKEE (reference sequence).